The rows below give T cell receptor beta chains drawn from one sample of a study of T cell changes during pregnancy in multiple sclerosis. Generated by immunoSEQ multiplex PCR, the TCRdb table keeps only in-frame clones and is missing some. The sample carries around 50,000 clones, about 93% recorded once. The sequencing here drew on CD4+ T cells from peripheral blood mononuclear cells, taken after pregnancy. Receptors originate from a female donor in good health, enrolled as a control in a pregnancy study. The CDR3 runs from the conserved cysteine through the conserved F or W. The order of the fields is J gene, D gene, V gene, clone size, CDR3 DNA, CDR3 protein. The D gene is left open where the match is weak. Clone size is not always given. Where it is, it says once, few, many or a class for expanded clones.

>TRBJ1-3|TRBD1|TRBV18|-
TGTGCCAGCTCACCGCCGGGACAGAAGAACACCATATATTTT
CASSPPGQKNTIYF
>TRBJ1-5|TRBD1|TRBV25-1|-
TGTGCCAGCAGTGCCGCCGGGACAGGGAGGCAGCCCCAGCATTTT
CASSAAGTGRQPQHF
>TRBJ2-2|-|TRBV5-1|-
TGCGCCAGCAGCTGGAAAACAGACAGCCTCACCGGGGAGCTGTTTTTT
CASSWKTDSLTGELFF
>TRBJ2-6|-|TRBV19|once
TGTGCCAGCCTTCCGACATCTGGGGCCAACGTCCTGACTTTC
CASLPTSGANVLTF
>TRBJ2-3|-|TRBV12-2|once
TGTGCAAGTCGCTTAGTGACGGGGACAGACACTAGCACAGATACGCAGTATTTT
CASRLVTGTDTSTDTQYF
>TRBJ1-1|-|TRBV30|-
TGTGCCTGGCACCGTGGGGGGGGGCCGAACACTGAAGCTTTCTTT
CAWHRGGGPNTEAFF
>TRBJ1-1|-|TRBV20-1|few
TGCAGTGCTAGATTCGACAGTGAAGCTTTCTTT
CSARFDSEAFF
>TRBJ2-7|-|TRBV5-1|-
TGCGCCAGCAGCTTGCCGGGGTTAAGCTCCTACGAGCAGTACTTC
CASSLPGLSSYEQYF
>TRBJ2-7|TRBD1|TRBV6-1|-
TGTGCCAGCAGCGAAGCCGGGACAGGGGCCTACGAGCAGTACTTC
CASSEAGTGAYEQYF
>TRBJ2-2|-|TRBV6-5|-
TGTGCCAGCAGTTACTCGTTCTTAGTAGCCGGGGAGCTGTTTTTT
CASSYSFLVAGELFF
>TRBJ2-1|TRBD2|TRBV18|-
TGTGCCAGCTCACCAACCGACGGGAGGTCCTACAATGAGCAGTTCTTC
CASSPTDGRSYNEQFF
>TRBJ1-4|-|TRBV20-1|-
TGCAGTGCCCGCAGAGAAAAACTGTTTTTT
CSARREKLFF
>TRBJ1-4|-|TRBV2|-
TGTGCCAGTACCCAGGGTTGGGTCCTTAATGAAAAACTGTTTTTT
CASTQGWVLNEKLFF
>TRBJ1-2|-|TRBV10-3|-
TGTGCGGCAGGATATGGCTACACCTTC
CAAGYGYTF
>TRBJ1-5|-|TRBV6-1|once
TGTGCCAGCATTTTACAGCCGTATAGCAATCAGCCCCAGCATTTT
CASILQPYSNQPQHF
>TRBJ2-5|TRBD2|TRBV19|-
TGTGCCAGTATTGGGGCGGGAGATTGGACCCAGTACTTC
CASIGAGDWTQYF
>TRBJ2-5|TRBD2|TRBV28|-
TGTGCCAGCAGTTTATGGGGACTACAAGAGACCCAGTACTTC
CASSLWGLQETQYF
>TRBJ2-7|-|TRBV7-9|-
TGTGCCAGCAGCTTAGGGAGATTGGAGGGGTACGAGCAGTACTTC
CASSLGRLEGYEQYF
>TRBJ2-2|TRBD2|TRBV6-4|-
TGTGCCAGCAGCACCTTCCCTAGCGGGAGGGCGGACACCGGGGAGCTGTTTTTT
CASSTFPSGRADTGELFF
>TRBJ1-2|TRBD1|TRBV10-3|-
TGTGCCACAACAGCGACAGGGGCCTATGGCTACACCTTC
CATTATGAYGYTF
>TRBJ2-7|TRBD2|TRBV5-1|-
TGCGCCAGCAGCTCTCTTGGACTAGCGGGCACCGGAGAGCAGTACTTC
CASSSLGLAGTGEQYF
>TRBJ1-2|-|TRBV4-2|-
TGTGCCAGCAGCTACGGAGTTTCGGATGGCTACACCTTC
CASSYGVSDGYTF
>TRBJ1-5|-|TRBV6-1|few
TGTGCCAGCAGTGAAGCAGCGGGGAGCAATCAGCCCCAGCATTTT
CASSEAAGSNQPQHF
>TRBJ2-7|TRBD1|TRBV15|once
TGTGCCACCAGCAGAACCGCGGACAGGACTTACGAGCAGTACTTC
CATSRTADRTYEQYF
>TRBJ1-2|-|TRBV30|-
TGTGCCTGGAGTGTACTTCCAATATATGGCTACACCTTC
CAWSVLPIYGYTF
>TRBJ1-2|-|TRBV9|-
TGTGCCAGCAGCAGAGACTATGGCTACACCTTC
CASSRDYGYTF
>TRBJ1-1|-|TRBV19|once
-
CASSISVWNTEAFF
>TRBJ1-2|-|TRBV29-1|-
TGCAGCGTTGAAGAGGGGGGAGGGGGCTACACCTTC
CSVEEGGGGYTF
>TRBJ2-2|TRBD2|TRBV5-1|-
TGCGCCAGCACGAGACTAGCGGGGACGGGCACCGGGGAGCTGTTTTTT
CASTRLAGTGTGELFF
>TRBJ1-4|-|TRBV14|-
TGTGCCAGCAGCCGCACCCCGGGGGGGAACGGAAAACTGTTTTTT
CASSRTPGGNGKLFF
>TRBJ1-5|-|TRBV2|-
TGTGCCAGCAGTGAACTTGGGACGGTGGAGGGGCAGCCCCAGCATTTT
CASSELGTVEGQPQHF
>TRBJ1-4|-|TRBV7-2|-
TGTGCCAGCAGCTTTTCAGGGACCAGGGGTGAAAAACTGTTTTTT
CASSFSGTRGEKLFF
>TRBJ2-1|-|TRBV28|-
TGTGCCAGCAGTTTAGGCGGCTCCAGCTCCTACAATGAGCAGTTCTTC
CASSLGGSSSYNEQFF
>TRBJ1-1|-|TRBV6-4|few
TGTGCCAGCAGTGACTCGAGTTGGTCCGGAGTAGCTTTCTTT
CASSDSSWSGVAFF
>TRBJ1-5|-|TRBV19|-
TGTGCCAGTAGCCAGCGACAGACAGCTTATAGCAATCAGCCCCAGCATTTT
CASSQRQTAYSNQPQHF
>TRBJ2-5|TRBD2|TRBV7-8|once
TGTGCCAGCAGCTTAGTGGACGGGGGGGGACAGACCCAGTACTTC
CASSLVDGGGQTQYF
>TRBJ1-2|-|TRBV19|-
TGTGCCAGTAGCTCGCTACAGAGAAGTGGCTACACCTTC
CASSSLQRSGYTF
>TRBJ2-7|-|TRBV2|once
TGTGCCAGCAGCCCCGGGGACGAGCAGTACTTC
CASSPGDEQYF
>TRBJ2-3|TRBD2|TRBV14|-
TGTGCCAGCAGCCAATACGGGGGGGCAGATACGCAGTATTTT
CASSQYGGADTQYF
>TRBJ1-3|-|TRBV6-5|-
TGTGCCAGCGGGGGACTGGGACTACCTGGAAACACCATATATTTT
CASGGLGLPGNTIYF
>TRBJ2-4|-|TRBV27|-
TGTGCCAGCAGTCCGGGACTCGTGAGGGTGGCAATAGCCAAAAACATTCAGTACTTC
CASSPGLVRVAIAKNIQYF
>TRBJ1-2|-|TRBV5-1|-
TGCGCCAGCACTATACGCATGGGGGGAGGCTACACCTTC
CASTIRMGGGYTF
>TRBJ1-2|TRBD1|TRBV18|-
TGTGCCAGCTCACTAACGGGACAGGGGTATGGCTACACCTTC
CASSLTGQGYGYTF
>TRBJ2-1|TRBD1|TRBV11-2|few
TGTGCCAGCAGCCCCAGGGACAGCTCCTACAATGAGCAGTTCTTC
CASSPRDSSYNEQFF
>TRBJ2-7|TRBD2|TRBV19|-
TGTGCCAGTGGGGCGGGAGGGCCGGCGGAGCAGTACTTC
CASGAGGPAEQYF
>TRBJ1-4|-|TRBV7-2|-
TGTGCCAGCAGCTTAGTGGCCAATAATGAAAAACTGTTTTTT
CASSLVANNEKLFF
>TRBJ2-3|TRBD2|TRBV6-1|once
TGTGCCAGCAGTGGATACCGGACTAGCGGGACCCAGCAGGATACGCAGTATTTT
CASSGYRTSGTQQDTQYF
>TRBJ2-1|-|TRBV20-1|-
TGCAGTGCCCTTCACGGGGGTGAGCAGTTCTTC
CSALHGGEQFF